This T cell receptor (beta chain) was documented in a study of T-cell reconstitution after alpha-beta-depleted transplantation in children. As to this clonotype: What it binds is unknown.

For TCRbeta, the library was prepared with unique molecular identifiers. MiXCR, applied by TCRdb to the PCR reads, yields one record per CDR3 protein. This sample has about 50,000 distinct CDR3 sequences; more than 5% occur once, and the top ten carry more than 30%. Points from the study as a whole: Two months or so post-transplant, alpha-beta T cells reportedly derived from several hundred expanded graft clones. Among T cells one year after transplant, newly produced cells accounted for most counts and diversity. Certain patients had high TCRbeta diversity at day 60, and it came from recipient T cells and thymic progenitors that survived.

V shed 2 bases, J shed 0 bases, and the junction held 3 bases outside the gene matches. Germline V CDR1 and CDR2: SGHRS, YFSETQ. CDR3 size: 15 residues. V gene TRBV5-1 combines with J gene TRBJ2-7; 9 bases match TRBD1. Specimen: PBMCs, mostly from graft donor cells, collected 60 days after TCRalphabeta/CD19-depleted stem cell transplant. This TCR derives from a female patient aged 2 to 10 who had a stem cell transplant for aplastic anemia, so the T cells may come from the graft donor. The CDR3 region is CASSFGTGISYEQYF. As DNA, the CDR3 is TGCGCCAGCAGCTTCGGGACAGGGATCTCCTACGAGCAGTACTTC. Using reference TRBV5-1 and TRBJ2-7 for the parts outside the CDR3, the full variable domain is KAGVTQTPRYLIKTRGQQVTLSCSPISGHRSVSWYQQTPGQGLQFLFEYFSETQRNKGNFPGRFSGRQFSNSRSEMNVSTLELGDSALYLCASSFGTGISYEQYFGPGTRLTVT.